Listed below are T cell receptor beta chains from one sample, sequenced in a study of blood T cell repertoires in COVID-19. Libraries were prepared by immunoSEQ multiplex PCR; TCRdb keeps only in-frame clonotypes and omits some of them. The table includes 250,000 to 350,000 clones, approximately 90% detected once. Sequenced sample: peripheral blood. These receptors originate from a woman aged 45-65 years with COVID-19, enrolled during active disease. CDR3s include the opening cysteine and the closing phenylalanine or tryptophan. Each record gives: CDR3 protein, CDR3 DNA, J gene, clone size, V gene, D gene. D genes are given only for firm matches. The size of a clone is reported for some rows only, either as once, few or many, or as a class for expanded clones.

CDR3: CASSQVDGQMFVEKLFF
DNA: TGCGCCAGCAGCCAAGTTGATGGGCAGATGTTTGTTGAAAAACTGTTTTTT
J: TRBJ1-4
size: few
V: TRBV4-3
D: -

CDR3: CASSSRTGVKENIQYF
DNA: TGTGCCAGCAGCTCCCGGACAGGGGTAAAAGAAAACATTCAGTACTTC
J: TRBJ2-4
size: -
V: TRBV7-6
D: TRBD1

CDR3: CASSQGRNTEAFF
DNA: TGCGCCAGTAGTCAAGGGAGAAACACTGAAGCTTTCTTT
J: TRBJ1-1
size: -
V: TRBV5-1
D: -

CDR3: CASSKLFGTGGEKLFF
DNA: TGTGCCAGCAGCAAATTATTCGGGACAGGGGGCGAAAAACTGTTTTTT
J: TRBJ1-4
size: few
V: TRBV21-1
D: -

CDR3: CASSPTTVAGNTIYF
DNA: TGTGCCAGCAGCCCAACGACAGTTGCTGGAAACACCATATATTTT
J: TRBJ1-3
size: -
V: TRBV7-8
D: -

CDR3: CASSPPGTNGYTF
DNA: TGTGCCAGCAGCCCGCCCGGGACAAATGGCTACACCTTC
J: TRBJ1-2
size: -
V: TRBV5-4
D: -

CDR3: CSVGGQVNTGELFF
DNA: TGCAGCGTAGGAGGACAGGTCAACACCGGGGAGCTGTTTTTT
J: TRBJ2-2
size: -
V: TRBV29-1
D: TRBD1

CDR3: CASARSRDNSPLHF
DNA: TGTGCCAGCGCTAGGAGCAGGGATAATTCACCCCTCCACTTT
J: TRBJ1-6
size: -
V: TRBV6-6
D: -

CDR3: CASGSPSGTVFSGYTF
DNA: TGTGCTAGTGGTTCCCCTTCAGGCACCGTTTTCTCTGGCTACACCTTC
J: TRBJ1-2
size: -
V: TRBV12-5
D: -

CDR3: CASSPPGGASLYEQYF
DNA: TGTGCCAGCAGCCCCCCCGGGGGGGCCTCGCTCTACGAGCAGTACTTC
J: TRBJ2-7
size: once
V: TRBV9
D: TRBD2

CDR3: CASSPAGGVGFF
DNA: TGTGCCAGCAGCCCCGCCGGAGGCGTGGGGTTCTTC
J: TRBJ2-1
size: -
V: TRBV3-1/TRBV3-2
D: -

CDR3: CARQNWGTGGRNTEAFF
DNA: TGTGCCAGACAAAACTGGGGGACAGGGGGTAGGAACACTGAAGCTTTCTTT
J: TRBJ1-1
size: -
V: TRBV19
D: TRBD1

CDR3: CASSLFTNYGYTF
DNA: TGTGCCAGCAGTTTATTCACTAACTATGGCTACACCTTC
J: TRBJ1-2
size: -
V: TRBV12-3/TRBV12-4
D: -

CDR3: CASSPRAADEKLFF
DNA: TGTGCCAGTAGCCCGAGGGCGGCCGACGAAAAACTGTTTTTT
J: TRBJ1-4
size: -
V: TRBV19
D: -

CDR3: CALFKITGNTEAFF
DNA: TGTGCCCTCTTTAAGATTACGGGGAACACTGAAGCTTTCTTT
J: TRBJ1-1
size: -
V: TRBV6-6
D: -

CDR3: CASSLGDRGREQYF
DNA: TGCGCCAGCAGCTTGGGGGACAGGGGTAGGGAGCAGTACTTC
J: TRBJ2-7
size: -
V: TRBV5-1
D: TRBD1

CDR3: CASSLGHGGYNEQFF
DNA: TGTGCCAGCAGCTTAGGCCACGGAGGTTACAATGAGCAGTTCTTC
J: TRBJ2-1
size: once
V: TRBV7-2
D: -

CDR3: CASSHPGLDGYTF
DNA: TGTGCCAGCAGCCACCCAGGGTTGGATGGCTACACCTTC
J: TRBJ1-2
size: -
V: TRBV3-1/TRBV3-2
D: -

CDR3: CASSQTQGLASYNEQFF
DNA: TGCGCCAGCAGCCAAACCCAAGGACTAGCCTCCTACAATGAGCAGTTCTTC
J: TRBJ2-1
size: once
V: TRBV4-3
D: TRBD2

CDR3: CASSSRTGAANYGYTF
DNA: TGTGCCAGCAGCTCCCGGACAGGGGCCGCTAACTATGGCTACACCTTC
J: TRBJ1-2
size: -
V: TRBV7-2
D: TRBD1

CDR3: CASSYRDYDEQFF
DNA: TGTGCCAGTAGTTACCGGGACTACGATGAGCAGTTCTTC
J: TRBJ2-1
size: -
V: TRBV19
D: TRBD2

CDR3: CASSLRQGGNSPLHF
DNA: TGTGCCAGCAGCCTTCGACAGGGGGGGAATTCACCCCTCCACTTT
J: TRBJ1-6
size: -
V: TRBV7-2
D: TRBD1

CDR3: CASADRANYGYTF
DNA: TGTGCCAGCGCGGACAGGGCCAACTATGGCTACACCTTC
J: TRBJ1-2
size: -
V: TRBV14
D: TRBD1

CDR3: CASSLENEQFF
DNA: TGTGCCAGCAGTCTAGAAAATGAGCAGTTCTTC
J: TRBJ2-1
size: -
V: TRBV11-3
D: -

CDR3: CASSRTEIYEQYF
DNA: TGTGCCAGCAGTAGGACTGAAATCTACGAGCAGTACTTC
J: TRBJ2-7
size: -
V: TRBV2
D: -

CDR3: CASSTGLAGGGYNEQFF
DNA: TGCGCCAGCAGCACGGGACTAGCGGGAGGGGGTTACAATGAGCAGTTCTTC
J: TRBJ2-1
size: -
V: TRBV5-1
D: TRBD2

CDR3: CARERGSGETQYF
DNA: TGTGCCAGGGAGCGGGGTAGTGGGGAGACCCAGTACTTC
J: TRBJ2-5
size: -
V: TRBV2
D: TRBD2

CDR3: CASSPSVGTDTQYF
DNA: TGTGCCAGCAGTCCTAGTGTGGGCACAGATACGCAGTATTTT
J: TRBJ2-3
size: -
V: TRBV5-6
D: -

CDR3: CAWRQKTYEQYF
DNA: TGTGCCTGGAGGCAGAAAACCTACGAGCAGTACTTC
J: TRBJ2-7
size: -
V: TRBV30
D: -